The 9 T cell receptor beta chains reported below all come from one sample, sequenced in a study of cytomegalovirus exposure and HLA in healthy donors. The primer mix had 60 Vbeta and 13 Jbeta primers. TCRdb's copy holds only in-frame clones and misses some; the assay was immunoSEQ multiplex PCR. The table lists 77,000 or so clones, about 79% of them singletons. The sample consisted of PBMCs. The source of these receptors is a woman in her 40s in good health and CMV-seronegative.

This chain uses TRBV28 with TRBJ2-1; 11 bases fit TRBD2. This CDR3 has 16 residues. Germline loops: CDR1 MDHEN, CDR2 SYDVKM. J lost 2 bases, V lost 3 bases, and 3 bases had no gene match. The CDR3 spells CASSLASGRTYNEQFF. The CDR3 region has the DNA TGTGCCAGCAGTTTGGCTAGCGGGAGGACCTACAATGAGCAGTTCTTC. Full variable domain (missing parts from reference TRBV28 and TRBJ2-1): DVKVTQSSRYLVKRTGEKVFLECVQDMDHENMFWYRQDPGLGLRLIYFSYDVKMKEKGDIPEGYSVSREKKERFSLILESASTNQTSMYLCASSLASGRTYNEQFFGPGTRLTVL.

The chain links TRBV6-5 to TRBJ1-1; maybe TRBD1 (5 bases). CDR1 is MNHEY, CDR2 SVGAGI, per germline. The CDR3 is made up of 13 amino acids. Trimming shortened V by 6 bases and J by 5 bases, and 13 bases separated the two germline ends. CDR3 DNA sequence: TGTGCCAGCAGCGGGACTTTGGGAACTGAAGCTTTCTTT. Translated: CASSGTLGTEAFF.

The table lists this clone with a few counts. The chain uses TRBV28 and TRBJ2-1; possible D gene TRBD2, 5 bases. The V end was cut by 7 bases, the J end by 5 bases, with 18 bases between. The CDR3 sequence is 15 residues long. Germline loops: CDR1 MDHEN, CDR2 SYDVKM. CDR3 amino acids: CASNLLAPVDNEQFF. The CDR3 region has the DNA TGTGCCAGCAACCTTCTAGCCCCCGTTGACAATGAGCAGTTCTTC.

The rearrangement uses TRBV5-1 and TRBJ2-3; the match to TRBD1 covers 8 bases. Looked up from germline, CDR1 is SGHRS and CDR2 is YFSETQ. CDR3 length: 15 residues. The J segment lost 2 bases and the V segment lost 3 bases, leaving 5 bases of the junction unmatched. The CDR3 bases are TGCGCCAGCAGCTCAGGGGGCGCGAACACAGATACGCAGTATTTT. Translated, it gives CASSSGGANTDTQYF.

This clone was counted between two and nine times. The rearrangement joins TRBV10-1 to TRBJ2-3; the D gene is possibly TRBD2 (6 bases). The CDR3 is made up of 16 amino acids. Trimming shortened V by 3 bases and J by 0 bases, and 13 bases separated the two germline ends. CDR1 and CDR2 from the germline V gene are WNHNN and SYGVQD (reference sequence). CDR3 protein: CASSDISGLSTDTQYF. The CDR3 DNA reads as TGCGCCAGCAGTGATATTAGCGGACTTAGCACAGATACGCAGTATTTT.

This clone was picked up one time. The chain is built from TRBV5-6 and TRBJ1-1, with TRBD1 as a possible D gene (5 bases). The germline gives CDR1 SGHDT, CDR2 YYEEEE. This CDR3 has 14 amino acids. V gave up 0 bases and J gave up 4 bases, with 10 bases separating them. The DNA of the CDR3 is TGTGCCAGCAGCTTGGAAGGGGTTCGCACTGAAGCTTTCTTT. Protein: CASSLEGVRTEAFF.

This clone appeared once. The V call is TRBV10-2, the J call TRBJ1-2; perhaps TRBD1 as D (6 bases). Between the trimmed V and J ends, which lost 5 bases and 8 bases, there was a span of 12 bases. The CDR3 has 12 amino acids. Germline CDR1 WSHSY, CDR2 SAAADI. CDR3 region: CASSPDRLGYTF. The CDR3 DNA is TGCGCCAGCAGTCCGGACAGACTCGGCTACACCTTC.

The DNA for the CDR3 is TGTGCCAGCAGCTCCGCAGGGACAGGGGGCCTCTATGGCTACACCTTC. Amino acid sequence: CASSSAGTGGLYGYTF. The genes are TRBV7-2 and TRBJ1-2; TRBD1 matches 12 bases. J was trimmed by 4 bases and V by 4 bases; bases with no gene match: 7. This CDR3 comprises 16 residues. Per germline, CDR1 SGHTA and CDR2 FQGNSA.

The rearrangement joins TRBV18 to TRBJ1-5; TRBD1 aligns across 7 bases. Trimming cost V 3 bases and J 0 bases; bases outside gene matches: 2. Germline V gene data show CDR1 as KGHSH and CDR2 as LQKENI. The CDR3 covers 15 residues. The CDR3 nucleotides are TGTGCCAGCTCACCGGGGGACAGTAGCAATCAGCCCCAGCATTTT. It specifies CASSPGDSSNQPQHF.